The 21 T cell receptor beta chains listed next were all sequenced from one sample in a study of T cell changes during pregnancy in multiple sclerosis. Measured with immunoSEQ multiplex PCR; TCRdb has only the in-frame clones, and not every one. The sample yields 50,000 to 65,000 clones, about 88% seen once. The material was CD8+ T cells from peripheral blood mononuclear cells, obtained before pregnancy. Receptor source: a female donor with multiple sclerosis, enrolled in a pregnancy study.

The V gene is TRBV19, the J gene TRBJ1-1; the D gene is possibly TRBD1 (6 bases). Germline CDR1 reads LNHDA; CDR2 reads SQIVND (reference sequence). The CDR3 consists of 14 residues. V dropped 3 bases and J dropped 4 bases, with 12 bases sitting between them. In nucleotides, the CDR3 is TGTGCCAGTAGTATCTCACAGGGTGGCACTGAAGCTTTCTTT. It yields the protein CASSISQGGTEAFF.

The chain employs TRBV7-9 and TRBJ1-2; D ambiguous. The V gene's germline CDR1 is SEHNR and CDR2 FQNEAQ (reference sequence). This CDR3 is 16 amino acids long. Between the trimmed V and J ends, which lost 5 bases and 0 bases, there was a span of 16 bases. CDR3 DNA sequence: TGTGCCAGCAGCCTCTCGACCGGAGAGACTAACTATGGCTACACCTTC. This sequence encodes CASSLSTGETNYGYTF.

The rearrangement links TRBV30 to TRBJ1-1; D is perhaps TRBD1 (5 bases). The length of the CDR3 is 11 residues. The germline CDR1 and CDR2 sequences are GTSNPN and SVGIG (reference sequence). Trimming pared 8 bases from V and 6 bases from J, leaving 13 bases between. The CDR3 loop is CAGTRVPEAFF. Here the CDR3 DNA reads TGTGCCGGAACCAGGGTCCCTGAAGCTTTCTTT.

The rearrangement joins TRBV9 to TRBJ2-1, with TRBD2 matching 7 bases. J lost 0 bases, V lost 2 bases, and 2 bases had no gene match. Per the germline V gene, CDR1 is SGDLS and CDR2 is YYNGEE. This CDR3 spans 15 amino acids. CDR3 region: CASSVSGDSYNEQFF. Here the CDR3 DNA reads TGTGCCAGCAGCGTCAGCGGGGACTCCTACAATGAGCAGTTCTTC.

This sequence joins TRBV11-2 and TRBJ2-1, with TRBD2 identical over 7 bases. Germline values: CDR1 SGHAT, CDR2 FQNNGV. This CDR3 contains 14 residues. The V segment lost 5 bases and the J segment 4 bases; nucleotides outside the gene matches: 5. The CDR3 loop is CASSDHGGYNEQFF. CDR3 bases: TGTGCCAGCAGCGATCACGGGGGGTACAATGAGCAGTTCTTC.

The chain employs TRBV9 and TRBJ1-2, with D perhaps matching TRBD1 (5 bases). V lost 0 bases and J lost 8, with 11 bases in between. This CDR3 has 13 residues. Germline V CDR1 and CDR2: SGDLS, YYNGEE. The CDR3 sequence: CASSVEGRGGYTF. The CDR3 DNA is TGTGCCAGCAGCGTAGAGGGGCGTGGCGGCTACACCTTC.

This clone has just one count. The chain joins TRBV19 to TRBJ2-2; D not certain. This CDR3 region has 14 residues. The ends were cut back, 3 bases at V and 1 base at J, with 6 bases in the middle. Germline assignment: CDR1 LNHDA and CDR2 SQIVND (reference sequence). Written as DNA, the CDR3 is TGTGCCAGTAGTATCTCACAGAACACCGGGGAGCTGTTTTTT. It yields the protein CASSISQNTGELFF.

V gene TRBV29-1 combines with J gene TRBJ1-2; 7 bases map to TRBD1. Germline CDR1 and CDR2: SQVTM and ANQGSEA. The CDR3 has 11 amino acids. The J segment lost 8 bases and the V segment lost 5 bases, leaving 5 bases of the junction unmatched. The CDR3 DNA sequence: TGCAGCGTTCGACAGGGAAAGGGCTACACCTTC. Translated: CSVRQGKGYTF.

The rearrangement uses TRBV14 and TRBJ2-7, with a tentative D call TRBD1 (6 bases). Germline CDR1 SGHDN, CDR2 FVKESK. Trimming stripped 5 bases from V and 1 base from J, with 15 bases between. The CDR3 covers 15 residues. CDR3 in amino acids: CASSGGGQSSYEQYF. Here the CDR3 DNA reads TGTGCCAGCAGCGGCGGTGGACAGTCTTCCTACGAGCAGTACTTC.

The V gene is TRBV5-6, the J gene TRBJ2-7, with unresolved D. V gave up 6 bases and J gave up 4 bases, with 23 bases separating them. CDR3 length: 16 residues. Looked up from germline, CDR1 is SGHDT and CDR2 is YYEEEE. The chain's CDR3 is CASTYSRKLVGYEQYF. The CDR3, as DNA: TGTGCCAGCACATATTCCAGGAAGTTGGTCGGTTACGAGCAGTACTTC.

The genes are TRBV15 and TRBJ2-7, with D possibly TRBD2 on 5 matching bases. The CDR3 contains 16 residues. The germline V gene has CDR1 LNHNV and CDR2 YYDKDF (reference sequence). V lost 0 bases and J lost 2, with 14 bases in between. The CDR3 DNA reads TGTGCCACCAGCAGAGATCTTTCTACTAGAACCTACGAGCAGTACTTC. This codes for CATSRDLSTRTYEQYF. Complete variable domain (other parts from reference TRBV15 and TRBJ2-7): DAMVIQNPRYQVTQFGKPVTLSCSQTLNHNVMYWYQQKSSQAPKLLFHYYDKDFNNEADTPDNFQSRRPNTSFCFLDIRSPGLGDTAMYLCATSRDLSTRTYEQYFGPGTRLTVT.

The CDR3: CASSAPPGTGTVIVNEQFF. The CDR3 nucleotides read TGTGCCAGCAGCGCCCCCCCCGGAACCGGGACAGTTATTGTCAATGAGCAGTTCTTC. The chain couples TRBV2 to TRBJ2-1, with TRBD1 matching over 7 bases. CDR1 and CDR2 (germline): SNHLY, FYNNEI. Germline trimming cut 6 bases from V and 6 bases from J; bases unmatched to any gene: 23. The CDR3 consists of 19 residues.

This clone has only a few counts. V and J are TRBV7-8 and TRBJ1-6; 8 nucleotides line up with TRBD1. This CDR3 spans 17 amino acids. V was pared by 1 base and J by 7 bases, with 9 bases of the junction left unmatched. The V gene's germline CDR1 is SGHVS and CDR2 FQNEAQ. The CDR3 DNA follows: TGTGCCAGCAGCTTAGACCTGGCAGGGGGCTTGAATTCACCCCTCCACTTT. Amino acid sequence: CASSLDLAGGLNSPLHF.

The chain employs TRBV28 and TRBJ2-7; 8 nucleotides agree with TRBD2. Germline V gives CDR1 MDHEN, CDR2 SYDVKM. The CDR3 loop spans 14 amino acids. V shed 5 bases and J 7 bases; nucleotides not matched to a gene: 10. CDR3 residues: CASSNPGLGAEQYF. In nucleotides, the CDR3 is TGTGCCAGCAGTAACCCGGGACTAGGGGCTGAGCAGTACTTC. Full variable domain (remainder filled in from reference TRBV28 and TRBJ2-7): DVKVTQSSRYLVKRTGEKVFLECVQDMDHENMFWYRQDPGLGLRLIYFSYDVKMKEKGDIPEGYSVSREKKERFSLILESASTNQTSMYLCASSNPGLGAEQYFGPGTRLTVT.

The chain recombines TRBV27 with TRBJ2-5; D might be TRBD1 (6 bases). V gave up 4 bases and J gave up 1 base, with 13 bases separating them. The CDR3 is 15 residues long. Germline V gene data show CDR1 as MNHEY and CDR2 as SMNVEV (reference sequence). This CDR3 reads CASSYIRTVQETQYF. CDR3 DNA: TGTGCCAGCAGTTATATCAGGACAGTCCAAGAGACCCAGTACTTC.

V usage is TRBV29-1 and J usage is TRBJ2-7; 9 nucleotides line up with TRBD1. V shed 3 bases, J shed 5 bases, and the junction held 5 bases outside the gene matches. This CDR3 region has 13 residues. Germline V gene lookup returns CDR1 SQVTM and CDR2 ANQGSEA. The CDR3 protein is CSVDEQGAHEQYF. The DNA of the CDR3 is TGCAGCGTTGATGAACAGGGGGCCCACGAGCAGTACTTC.

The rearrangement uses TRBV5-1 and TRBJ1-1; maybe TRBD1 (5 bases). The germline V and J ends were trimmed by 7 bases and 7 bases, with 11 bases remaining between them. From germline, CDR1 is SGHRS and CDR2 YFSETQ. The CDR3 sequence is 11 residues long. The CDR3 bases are TGCGCCAGCGGCCCCCAGGGTGAAGCTTTCTTT. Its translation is CASGPQGEAFF. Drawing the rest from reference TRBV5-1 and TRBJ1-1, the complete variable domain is KAGVTQTPRYLIKTRGQQVTLSCSPISGHRSVSWYQQTPGQGLQFLFEYFSETQRNKGNFPGRFSGRQFSNSRSEMNVSTLELGDSALYLCASGPQGEAFFGQGTRLTVV.

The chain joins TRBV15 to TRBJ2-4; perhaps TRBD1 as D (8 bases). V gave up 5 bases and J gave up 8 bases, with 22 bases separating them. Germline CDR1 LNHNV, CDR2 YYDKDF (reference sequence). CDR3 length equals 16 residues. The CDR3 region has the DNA TGTGCCACCAGCCAACAAAGCCAGGGGGCGGGAGACATTCAGTACTTC. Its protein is CATSQQSQGAGDIQYF. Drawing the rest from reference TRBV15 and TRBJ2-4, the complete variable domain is DAMVIQNPRYQVTQFGKPVTLSCSQTLNHNVMYWYQQKSSQAPKLLFHYYDKDFNNEADTPDNFQSRRPNTSFCFLDIRSPGLGDTAMYLCATSQQSQGAGDIQYFGAGTRLSVL.

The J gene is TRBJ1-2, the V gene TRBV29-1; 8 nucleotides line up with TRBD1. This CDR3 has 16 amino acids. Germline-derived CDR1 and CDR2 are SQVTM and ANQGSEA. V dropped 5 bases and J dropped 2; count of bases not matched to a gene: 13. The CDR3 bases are TGCAGCGTTTTTCCCGGGGGACAGGCGCCAAACTATGGCTACACCTTC. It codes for CSVFPGGQAPNYGYTF.

CDR3 loop: CASSSFGEGTEAFF. The CDR3 DNA reads TGTGCCAGCAGCTCCTTTGGGGAGGGCACTGAAGCTTTCTTT. The chain is built from TRBV7-6 and TRBJ1-1, with unresolved D. V was shortened by 4 bases and J by 4 bases, with 13 bases between the two germline ends. The germline CDR1 and CDR2 sequences are SGHVS and FNYEAQ. CDR3 size: 14 residues.

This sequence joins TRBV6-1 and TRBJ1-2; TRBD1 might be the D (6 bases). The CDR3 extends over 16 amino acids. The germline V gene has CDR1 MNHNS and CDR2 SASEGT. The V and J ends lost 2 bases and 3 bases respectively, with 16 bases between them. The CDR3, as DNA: TGTGCCAGCAGTGAAATTCCAGGGGTATTAGACTATGGCTACACCTTC. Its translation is CASSEIPGVLDYGYTF.